Given below is one TCR beta chain in context. Its specificity is not known. Tagging with unique molecular identifiers was a feature of the TCR beta cDNA libraries. TCRdb analysed the PCR reads with MiXCR anew, one entry per CDR3 protein. The sample records about 200,000 distinct CDR3 sequences, 29% being singletons. This entry comes from a study of post-analysis software for immune sequencing data. Study in general: Included among the disease courses, which were recorded for the cohort, were relapsing-remitting, secondary progressive and progressive-relapsing multiple sclerosis. General study findings and limits: With F measure, samples from one preparation batch clustered together strongly. Five or six TRBV segments, TRBV5-6, TRBV5-1 and TRBV20-1 among them, were found more frequent in patients than controls.

Germline V gene data show CDR1 as SGHKS and CDR2 as YYEKEE (reference sequence). The CDR3 runs 14 residues. V was clipped by 4 bases and J by 0 bases, with 8 bases between them. The J gene is TRBJ1-5, the V gene TRBV5-5; D gene unclear. This TCR came from a girl between 2 and 17 years old with multiple sclerosis. Sequenced: blood. The CDR3 loop reads CASSPQYSNQPQHF. CDR3 DNA sequence: TGTGCCAGCAGCCCCCAGTATAGCAATCAGCCCCAGCATTTT.